This T cell receptor beta chain was obtained from a study of shared clonotypes between healthy human individuals. Study background: CD8 memory received one plate per donor, CD8 naive two, CD4 memory three and CD4 naive three. Study-wide findings and caveats: Around 5% was the fraction of naive CD4 clonotypes found shared across a few donors. The generation probabilities recorded for non-shared clonotypes fell below those of clonotypes shared by all four donors.

Once extracted for a subset, genomic DNA was divided evenly among several immunoSEQ plates. Profiled with immunoSEQ multiplex PCR; TCRdb holds only in-frame clones, not every one. The sample has approximately 2.3 million clones; over 90% are singletons. In the case of this clone: Its cognate antigen is unknown. This CDR3 is also generated by other DNA sequences in the sample.

CDR1 and CDR2 (germline): SNHLY, FYNNEI. The CDR3 sequence is 14 residues long. Unmatched junction bases numbered 3, after V lost 6 bases and J lost 3 bases. The sample taken for sequencing was naive CD4+ T cells from PBMCs. As to subset: CD45RA+ positively selected. The rearrangement uses TRBV2 and TRBJ1-5; 9 bases are a match to TRBD1. The clonotype was recovered from a man younger than 35 in good health. Some clones in this sample may be carry-over from other donors' samples. The CDR3 loop reads CASRDRGPNQPQHF. The CDR3 region has the DNA TGTGCCAGCAGGGACAGGGGACCCAATCAGCCCCAGCATTTT. The full variable domain, completed using reference TRBV2 and TRBJ1-5, is EPEVTQTPSHQVTQMGQEVILRCVPISNHLYFYWYRQILGQKVEFLVSFYNNEISEKSEIFDDQFSVERPDGSNFTLKIRSTKLEDSAMYFCASRDRGPNQPQHFGDGTRLSIL.